This T cell receptor beta chain is drawn from a study of blood T cell repertoires in COVID-19. This clone showed up just a few times. Here immunoSEQ multiplex PCR was the method, and the copy in TCRdb shows in-frame clones only, minus some. The sample gives about 87,000 clones, over 80% of which show up once; over 8.5% is in the top ten. The germline V and J ends were trimmed by 5 bases and 8 bases, with 15 bases remaining between them. CDR1 SGHAT and CDR2 FQNNGV come from the germline V gene. CDR3 length equals 14 residues. The chain is built from TRBV11-2 and TRBJ1-4; perhaps TRBD1 as D (5 bases). The sequence derives from a man older than 75 with acute or convalescent COVID-19. The specimen sequenced was peripheral blood. The CDR3 DNA sequence: TGTGCCAGCAGCCTTAGGGGCTCAGGAGAAAAACTGTTTTTT. Its protein product is CASSLRGSGEKLFF.